This is a list of T cell receptor beta chains from one sample in a study of blood T cell repertoires in COVID-19. Clones were sequenced by immunoSEQ multiplex PCR, and TCRdb holds only the in-frame ones, with some missing. In the table there are 250,000 or so clones, 70% to 90% of which are singletons. Sample: peripheral blood. Source of these receptors: a woman in her twenties or thirties with acute or convalescent COVID-19. CDR3s include the opening cysteine and the closing phenylalanine or tryptophan. Each record gives: clone size, D gene, J gene, V gene, CDR3 protein, CDR3 DNA. D genes are given only for firm matches. Rows give clone size only sometimes, using once, few, many, or a class for an expanded clone.

abundance: many; d_gene: .; j_gene: TRBJ2-2; v_gene: TRBV7-2; CDR3aa: CASSSAPPRVPGELFF; CDR3nt: TGTGCCAGCAGCTCGGCCCCCCCCAGGGTCCCGGGGGAGCTGTTTTTT
abundance: few; d_gene: TRBD1; j_gene: TRBJ1-4; v_gene: TRBV24-1; CDR3aa: CATTNNRGGSTNEKLFF; CDR3nt: TGTGCCACCACCAATAACAGGGGGGGATCAACTAATGAAAAACTGTTTTTT
abundance: .; d_gene: TRBD2; j_gene: TRBJ2-1; v_gene: TRBV2; CDR3aa: CASRTGLAGLNEQFF; CDR3nt: TGTGCCAGCAGAACGGGACTAGCGGGACTTAATGAGCAGTTCTTC
abundance: once; d_gene: .; j_gene: TRBJ1-1; v_gene: TRBV19; CDR3aa: CASSPRRTEAFF; CDR3nt: TGTGCCAGTAGTCCCCGGAGGACTGAAGCTTTCTTT
abundance: .; d_gene: .; j_gene: TRBJ2-1; v_gene: TRBV7-2; CDR3aa: CASSLGLPQEQFF; CDR3nt: TGTGCCAGCAGCCTCGGACTGCCCCAGGAGCAGTTCTTC
abundance: .; d_gene: .; j_gene: TRBJ2-1; v_gene: TRBV9; CDR3aa: CASRPSGVGNEQFF; CDR3nt: TGTGCCAGCAGACCCAGCGGCGTCGGCAATGAGCAGTTCTTC
abundance: .; d_gene: .; j_gene: TRBJ1-4; v_gene: TRBV25-1; CDR3aa: CASNSRFETNEKLFF; CDR3nt: TGTGCCAGCAACTCCCGCTTTGAGACTAATGAAAAACTGTTTTTT
abundance: .; d_gene: .; j_gene: TRBJ1-2; v_gene: TRBV19; CDR3aa: CASSIGQTDSAF; CDR3nt: TGTGCCAGTAGTATAGGTCAGACCGACTCCGCCTTC
abundance: .; d_gene: .; j_gene: TRBJ2-5; v_gene: TRBV27; CDR3aa: CASSTGFWRLGETQYF; CDR3nt: TGTGCCAGCAGTACAGGATTCTGGCGGTTGGGGGAGACCCAGTACTTC
abundance: .; d_gene: TRBD1; j_gene: TRBJ2-5; v_gene: TRBV7-3; CDR3aa: CASSSQGMETQYF; CDR3nt: TGTGCCAGCAGCTCACAGGGGATGGAGACCCAGTACTTC
abundance: .; d_gene: .; j_gene: TRBJ2-1; v_gene: TRBV3-1/TRBV3-2; CDR3aa: CASRMQVSSYNEQFF; CDR3nt: TGTGCCAGCAGGATGCAGGTTAGCTCCTACAATGAGCAGTTCTTC
abundance: .; d_gene: TRBD2; j_gene: TRBJ2-2; v_gene: TRBV6-6; CDR3aa: CASSHHPRLADTGELFF; CDR3nt: TGTGCCAGCAGTCACCACCCCCGACTAGCGGACACCGGGGAGCTGTTTTTT
abundance: once; d_gene: .; j_gene: TRBJ2-2; v_gene: TRBV5-8; CDR3aa: CASSRRTAMNTGELFF; CDR3nt: TGTGCCAGCAGCCGTAGGACAGCTATGAACACCGGGGAGCTGTTTTTT
abundance: once; d_gene: TRBD2; j_gene: TRBJ2-5; v_gene: TRBV5-1; CDR3aa: CASSEVAGPAGTQYF; CDR3nt: TGCGCCAGCAGCGAAGTAGCGGGGCCGGCGGGGACCCAGTACTTC
abundance: .; d_gene: TRBD1; j_gene: TRBJ2-7; v_gene: TRBV5-3; CDR3aa: CARRSRIDRQGFYEQYF; CDR3nt: TGTGCCAGAAGGTCAAGGATCGATAGACAGGGTTTTTACGAGCAGTACTTC
abundance: .; d_gene: .; j_gene: TRBJ2-5; v_gene: TRBV5-4; CDR3aa: CASSLFGQKETQYF; CDR3nt: TGTGCCAGCAGCTTGTTTGGACAGAAAGAGACCCAGTACTTC